This T cell receptor (beta chain) was profiled in a study of T cells in Graves' hyperthyroidism and ophthalmopathy. This clonotype appeared once. The CDR3 covers 15 residues. Germline V gene data show CDR1 as SGHVS and CDR2 as FQNEAQ. The J segment lost 2 bases and the V segment lost 6 bases, leaving 5 bases of the junction unmatched. It was RNA transcripts that yielded the amplified TCR beta CDR3 regions. The TCR CDR3 was amplified in a first-round RT-PCR using the HTBI primer set. A single record per CDR3 protein comes from TCRdb applying MiXCR to the multiplex PCR reads. The table shows around 540,000 distinct CDR3 sequences, with just over 45% occurring only once.

The source is a woman under 30 with Graves' hyperthyroidism. J is TRBJ2-5 and V is TRBV7-8, with 11 bases identical to TRBD2. Sequenced input: peripheral blood or thyroid tissue (not recorded which). The chain's CDR3 is CASSSTSGTQETQYF. Written as DNA, the CDR3 is TGTGCCAGCAGTTCGACTAGCGGGACACAAGAGACCCAGTACTTC.